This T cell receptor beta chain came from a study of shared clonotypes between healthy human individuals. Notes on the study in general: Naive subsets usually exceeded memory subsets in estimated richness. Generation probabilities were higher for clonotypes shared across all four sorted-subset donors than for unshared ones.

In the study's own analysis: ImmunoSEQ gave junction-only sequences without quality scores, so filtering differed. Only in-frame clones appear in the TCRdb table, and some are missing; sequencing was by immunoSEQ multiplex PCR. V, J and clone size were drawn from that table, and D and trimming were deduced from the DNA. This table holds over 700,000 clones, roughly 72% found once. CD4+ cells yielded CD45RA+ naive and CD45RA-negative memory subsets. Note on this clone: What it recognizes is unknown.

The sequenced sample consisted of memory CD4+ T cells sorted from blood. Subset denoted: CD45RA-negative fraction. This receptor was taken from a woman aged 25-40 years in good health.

The CDR3 DNA is TGCGCCAGCAGCCCCCGGGACGGTTCCTACGAGCAGTACTTC. Encoded protein: CASSPRDGSYEQYF. This chain connects TRBV4-1 to TRBJ2-5; the D gene could be TRBD1 or TRBD2 (5 bases each). The assigned J gene may be wrong: the sequence end matches TRBJ2-7 better. There are 14 residues in the CDR3. Germline lookup yields CDR1 MGHRA and CDR2 YSYEKL.